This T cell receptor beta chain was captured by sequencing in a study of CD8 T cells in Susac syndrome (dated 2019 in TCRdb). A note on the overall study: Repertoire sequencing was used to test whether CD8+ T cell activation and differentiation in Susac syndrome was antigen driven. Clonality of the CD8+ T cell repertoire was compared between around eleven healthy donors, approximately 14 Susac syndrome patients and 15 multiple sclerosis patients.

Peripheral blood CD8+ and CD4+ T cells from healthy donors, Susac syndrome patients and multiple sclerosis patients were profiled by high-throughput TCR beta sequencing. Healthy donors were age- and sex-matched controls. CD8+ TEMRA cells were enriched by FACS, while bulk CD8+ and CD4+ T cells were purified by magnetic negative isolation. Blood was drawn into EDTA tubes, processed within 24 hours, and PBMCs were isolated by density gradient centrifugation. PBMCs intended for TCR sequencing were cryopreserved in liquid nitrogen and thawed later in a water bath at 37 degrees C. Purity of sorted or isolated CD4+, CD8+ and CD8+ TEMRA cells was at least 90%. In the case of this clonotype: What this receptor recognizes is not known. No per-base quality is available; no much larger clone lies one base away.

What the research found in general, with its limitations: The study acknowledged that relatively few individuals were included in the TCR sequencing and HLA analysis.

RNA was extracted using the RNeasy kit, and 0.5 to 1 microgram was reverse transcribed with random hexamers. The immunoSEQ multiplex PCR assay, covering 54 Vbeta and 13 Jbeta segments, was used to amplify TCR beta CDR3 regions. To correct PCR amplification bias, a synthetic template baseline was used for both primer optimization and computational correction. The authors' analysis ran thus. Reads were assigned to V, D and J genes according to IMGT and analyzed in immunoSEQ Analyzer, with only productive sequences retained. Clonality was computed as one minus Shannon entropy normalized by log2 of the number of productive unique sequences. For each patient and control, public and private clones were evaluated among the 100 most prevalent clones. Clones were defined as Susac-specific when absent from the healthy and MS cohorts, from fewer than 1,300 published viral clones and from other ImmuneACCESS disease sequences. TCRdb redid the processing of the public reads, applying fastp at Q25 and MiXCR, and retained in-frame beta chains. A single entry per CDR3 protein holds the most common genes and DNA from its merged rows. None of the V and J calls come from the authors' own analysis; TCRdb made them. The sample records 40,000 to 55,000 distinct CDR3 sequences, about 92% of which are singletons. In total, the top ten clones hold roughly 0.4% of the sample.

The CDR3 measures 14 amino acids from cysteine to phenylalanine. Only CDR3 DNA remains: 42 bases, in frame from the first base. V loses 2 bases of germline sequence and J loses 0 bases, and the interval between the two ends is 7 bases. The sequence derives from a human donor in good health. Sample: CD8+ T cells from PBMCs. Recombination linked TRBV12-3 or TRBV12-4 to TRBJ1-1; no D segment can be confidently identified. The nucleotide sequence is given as TGTGCCAGCAGTTTATACGGAGTGAACACTGAAGCTTTCTTT. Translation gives CASSLYGVNTEAFF.